These 4 T cell receptor beta chains share one sample of origin, sequenced in a study of blood T cell repertoires in COVID-19. The method was immunoSEQ multiplex PCR; TCRdb's version includes in-frame clones alone and lacks a portion of them. The table lists roughly 20,000 clones, roughly 86% of them singletons. The sample taken for sequencing was peripheral blood. These receptor sequences come from a human donor in a cohort sampled during active COVID-19. The donor label of this sample is uncertain.

This clone has just a few counts. This chain uses TRBV9 with TRBJ1-2; 10 bases match TRBD1. Germline V gives CDR1 SGDLS, CDR2 YYNGEE. The CDR3 loop spans 16 amino acids. Germline trimming cut 3 bases from V and 4 bases from J; bases unmatched to any gene: 9. The CDR3 DNA reads as TGTGCCAGCAGCGCCGGGGGGACAGGGGCCAGCTATGGCTACACCTTC. Encoded protein: CASSAGGTGASYGYTF.

The V call is TRBV28, the J call TRBJ2-2, with 7 positions matching TRBD1. CDR1 is MDHEN, CDR2 SYDVKM, per germline. The CDR3 spans 16 residues. V shed 6 bases, J shed 2 bases, and the junction held 9 bases outside the gene matches. CDR3 DNA sequence: TGTGCCAGCAGCCGTAACAGGGGCCGAAACACCGGGGAGCTGTTTTTT. Protein: CASSRNRGRNTGELFF.

The rearrangement joins TRBV9 to TRBJ1-1; weak D call: TRBD1 (5 bases). The germline gives CDR1 SGDLS, CDR2 YYNGEE. The CDR3 has 15 amino acids. The V end was cut by 0 bases, the J end by 3 bases, with 12 bases between. The CDR3: CASSVGEGRHTEAFF. The CDR3 DNA follows: TGTGCCAGCAGCGTAGGAGAGGGGAGGCACACTGAAGCTTTCTTT.

The gene calls are TRBV5-4 and TRBJ2-5; D call uncertain. V lost 4 bases to trimming and J lost 1 base, with 8 bases between them. In germline, CDR1 is SGHNT, CDR2 YYREEE (reference sequence). The CDR3 contains 13 residues. CDR3 protein: CASSALAQETQYF. DNA for the CDR3: TGTGCCAGCAGCGCCCTGGCCCAAGAGACCCAGTACTTC.